This is a list of T cell receptor beta chains from one sample in a study of glioma-infiltrating T cells after dendritic cell vaccination. Produced via immunoSEQ multiplex PCR; TCRdb's table is partial and in-frame only. The repertoire holds 90,000 to 95,000 clones, with roughly four fifths as singletons. Sample: blood, taken after dendritic cell vaccination. Every receptor here comes from a human donor with glioblastoma. Both conserved end residues are part of each CDR3. D genes are given only for firm matches. The listing skips clone size in some rows; elsewhere it reads once, few, many or a size class.

v_gene	abundance	j_gene	d_gene	CDR3nt	CDR3aa
TRBV5-6	NA	TRBJ2-1	NA	TGTGCCAGCAGGGACTGGAGCTCCTACAATGAGCAGTTCTTC	CASRDWSSYNEQFF
TRBV29-1	NA	TRBJ2-7	TRBD2	TGCAGCGTTTTGGCGGGGGGCCCCTCCTACGAGCAGTACTTC	CSVLAGGPSYEQYF
TRBV6-6	NA	TRBJ1-1	NA	TGTGCCAGCAGTCCTAGGGGGGGTTCGAACACTGAAGCTTTCTTT	CASSPRGGSNTEAFF
TRBV19	NA	TRBJ1-2	TRBD1	TGTGCCAGTAGTACCCCTCCGGGACAGGGTCTGAACTATGGCTACACCTTC	CASSTPPGQGLNYGYTF
TRBV12-5	NA	TRBJ2-1	TRBD1	TGTGCTAGTGCCCGACCTGGGACAGGTTACAATGAGCAGTTCTTC	CASARPGTGYNEQFF
TRBV6-6	NA	TRBJ2-7	NA	TGTGCCAGCAGCTACCCTGCCGGGATCTCCTACGAGCAGTACTTC	CASSYPAGISYEQYF
TRBV11-3	few	TRBJ2-3	TRBD2	TGTGCCAGCAGCTCAATGGGAGGGGCGAATACGCAGTATTTT	CASSSMGGANTQYF
TRBV6-1	NA	TRBJ1-4	TRBD1	TGTGCCAGCAGTGAACCCGGGACAGGGGCCGAAAAACTGTTTTTT	CASSEPGTGAEKLFF
TRBV5-4	NA	TRBJ1-2	TRBD1	TGTGCCAGCAGCTTTAACAGGGGTGGTGGCTACACCTTC	CASSFNRGGGYTF
TRBV14	NA	TRBJ1-3	NA	TGTGCCAGCAGCCATACGACGACAGGCTCTGGAAACACCATATATTTT	CASSHTTTGSGNTIYF
TRBV7-8	NA	TRBJ2-5	TRBD2	TGTGCCAGCAGCTTGCAAGCGGGAGGGCCGGAGACCCAGTACTTC	CASSLQAGGPETQYF
TRBV4-2	NA	TRBJ2-3	NA	TGTGCCAGCAGCTCTCAAACCACGTCGGGTGATACGCAGTATTTT	CASSSQTTSGDTQYF
TRBV5-1	NA	TRBJ2-7	TRBD2	TGCGCCAGCAGCTTGACTAGCGGGGGGCCCTCCTACGAGCAGTACTTC	CASSLTSGGPSYEQYF
TRBV25-1	NA	TRBJ1-1	NA	TGTGCCAGCAGTTTGGAACAGGGAGGGCACACTGAAGCTTTCTTT	CASSLEQGGHTEAFF
TRBV5-4	NA	TRBJ1-2	NA	TGTGCCAGCAGCTTGGGAAACGGTGGCTACACCTTC	CASSLGNGGYTF
TRBV15	NA	TRBJ2-1	TRBD2	TGTGCCACCAGCAGAGATATGGCGGGGGGGATCTACAATGAGCAGTTCTTC	CATSRDMAGGIYNEQFF
TRBV18	NA	TRBJ2-5	NA	TGTGCCAGCTCACCTCCGGGCGGGCTAACGGGGGAGACCCAGTACTTC	CASSPPGGLTGETQYF
TRBV6-1	few	TRBJ2-7	TRBD1	TGTGCCAGCAGTTTAGAGGACAGGGGCTACGAGCAGTACTTC	CASSLEDRGYEQYF
TRBV5-6	NA	TRBJ2-5	TRBD2	TGTGCCAGCACCTATGCGGGGGTCAGCCCTGGGGCAGAGACCCAGTACTTC	CASTYAGVSPGAETQYF
TRBV19	NA	TRBJ2-1	TRBD2	TGTGCCAGTAGTATCGCGAGAACTAGCGGGTACAATGAGCAGTTCTTC	CASSIARTSGYNEQFF
TRBV19	NA	TRBJ2-5	TRBD1	TGTGCCAGTAGTAGGATAAGACAGGGGGGTCAAGAGACCCAGTACTTC	CASSRIRQGGQETQYF
TRBV5-1	NA	TRBJ1-2	NA	TGCGCCAGCAGCTTGGGTACAGGCTATGGCTACACCTTC	CASSLGTGYGYTF
TRBV5-6	NA	TRBJ1-5	TRBD1	TGTGCCAGCAGCTCGGCCCCGGGACAGGCGAATCAGCCCCAGCATTTT	CASSSAPGQANQPQHF
TRBV6-1	NA	TRBJ1-1	TRBD1	TGTGCCAGCAGTGGACAGGGGACTGAAGCTTTCTTT	CASSGQGTEAFF
TRBV5-4	NA	TRBJ1-4	NA	TGTGCCAGCAGCTCGGGGGTAACTAATGAAAAACTGTTTTTT	CASSSGVTNEKLFF
TRBV6-1	NA	TRBJ2-3	NA	TGTGCCAGCAGTGAACGTATTGCATGGCGGCTAGCCCCCGATACGCAGTATTTT	CASSERIAWRLAPDTQYF
TRBV14	NA	TRBJ1-2	TRBD1	TGTGCCAGCAGCCCGGGACAGAGCTATGGCTACACCTTC	CASSPGQSYGYTF
TRBV4-1	NA	TRBJ1-2	NA	TGCGCCAGCCCTACCGGGAGCCATGGCTACACCTTC	CASPTGSHGYTF
TRBV21-1	once	TRBJ2-4	NA	TGTGCCAGCAGCGGACCTGGACAGGGAACCAAAAACATTCAGTACTTC	CASSGPGQGTKNIQYF
TRBV6-1	NA	TRBJ1-2	NA	TGTGCCAGCAGTGATGGGGGGGGCGACGACTATGGCTACACCTTC	CASSDGGGDDYGYTF
TRBV29-1	few	TRBJ2-2	TRBD2	TGCAGCGCGGGGACTAGCGGGTCGACCGGGGAGCTGTTTTTT	CSAGTSGSTGELFF
TRBV5-1	NA	TRBJ2-4	NA	TGCGCCAGCAGCTTGGAGGTGGGGCAAAACATTCAGTACTTC	CASSLEVGQNIQYF
TRBV5-6	few	TRBJ1-5	NA	TGTGCCAGCAGCTACGGACAGATATCAGCGGCCCAGCATTTT	CASSYGQISAAQHF
TRBV7-9	NA	TRBJ1-2	TRBD1	TGTGCCAGCAGCCTGACACAGGGGAACTATGGCTACACCTTC	CASSLTQGNYGYTF
TRBV6-6	NA	TRBJ1-1	NA	TGTGCCAGCAGCCGACAGACCATGAACACTGAAGCTTTCTTT	CASSRQTMNTEAFF
TRBV19	NA	TRBJ2-7	NA	TGTGCCAGTAGCGTCTGGCAGGGCGCCTACGAGCAGTACTTC	CASSVWQGAYEQYF
TRBV5-4	NA	TRBJ1-4	NA	TGTGCCAGCAGCTTGGGACAGGCGGCAACTAATGAAAAACTGTTTTTT	CASSLGQAATNEKLFF
TRBV5-4	few	TRBJ2-3	TRBD2	TGTGCCAGCAGGAAGACTAGCGGGGCCCCGGGGACAGATACGCAGTATTTT	CASRKTSGAPGTDTQYF
TRBV29-1	NA	TRBJ2-3	NA	TGCAGCGTTGAAGTGCGACTAGTGAGCCCAGATACGCAGTATTTT	CSVEVRLVSPDTQYF
TRBV6-1	NA	TRBJ2-5	TRBD2	TGTGCCAGAAAGCGGGAGGGAGAAGAGACCCAGTACTTC	CARKREGEETQYF
TRBV7-3	NA	TRBJ2-1	TRBD2	TGTGCCAGCAGCAAGACTAGCGGGATATTGTACAATGAGCAGTTCTTC	CASSKTSGILYNEQFF